This T cell receptor beta chain was found in a study of blood T cell repertoires in COVID-19. Some clones are missing from TCRdb's copy, which holds only in-frame ones; the method was immunoSEQ multiplex PCR. The table records 170,000 or so clones, 88% of them present only once. The CDR3 covers 12 residues. Trimming took 1 base from V and 11 from J, leaving 9 bases between them. Looked up from germline, CDR1 is SGHAT and CDR2 is FQNNGV. The sequence was obtained from a woman younger than 30 who had recovered from COVID-19. The sample was PBMCs or T cells enriched from blood (not recorded which). The chain links TRBV11-2 to TRBJ2-1; the D gene is possibly TRBD1 (6 bases). Written as DNA, the CDR3 is TGTGCCAGCAGCTTAGGGGGGCCCAAGCAGTTCTTC. Protein product: CASSLGGPKQFF. Drawing the rest from reference TRBV11-2 and TRBJ2-1, the complete variable domain is EAGVAQSPRYKIIEKRQSVAFWCNPISGHATLYWYQQILGQGPKLLIQFQNNGVVDDSQLPKDRFSAERLKGVDSTLKIQPAKLEDSAVYLCASSLGGPKQFFGPGTRLTVL.